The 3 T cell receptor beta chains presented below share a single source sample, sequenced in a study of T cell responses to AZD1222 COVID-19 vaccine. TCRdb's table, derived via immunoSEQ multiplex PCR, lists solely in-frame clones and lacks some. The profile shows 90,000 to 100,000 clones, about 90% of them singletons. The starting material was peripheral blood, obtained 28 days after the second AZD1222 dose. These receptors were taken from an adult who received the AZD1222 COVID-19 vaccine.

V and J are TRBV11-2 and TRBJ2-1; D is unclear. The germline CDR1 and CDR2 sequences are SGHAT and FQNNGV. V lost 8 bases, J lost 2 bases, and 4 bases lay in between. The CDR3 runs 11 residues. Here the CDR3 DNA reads TGTGCCAGCGGGACCTACAATGAGCAGTTCTTC. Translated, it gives CASGTYNEQFF.

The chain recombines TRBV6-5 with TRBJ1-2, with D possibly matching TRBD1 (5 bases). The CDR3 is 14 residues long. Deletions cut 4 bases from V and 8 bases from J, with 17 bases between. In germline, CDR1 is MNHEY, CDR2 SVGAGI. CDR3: CASSSRDWLGGYTF. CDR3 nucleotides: TGTGCCAGCAGTTCCCGGGACTGGTTGGGAGGCTACACCTTC.

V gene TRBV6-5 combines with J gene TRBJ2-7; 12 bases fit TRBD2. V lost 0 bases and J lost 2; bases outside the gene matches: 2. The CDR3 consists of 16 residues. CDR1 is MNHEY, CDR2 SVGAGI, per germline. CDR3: CASSYSLAGGPYEQYF. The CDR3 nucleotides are TGTGCCAGCAGTTACTCGCTAGCGGGAGGGCCCTACGAGCAGTACTTC.